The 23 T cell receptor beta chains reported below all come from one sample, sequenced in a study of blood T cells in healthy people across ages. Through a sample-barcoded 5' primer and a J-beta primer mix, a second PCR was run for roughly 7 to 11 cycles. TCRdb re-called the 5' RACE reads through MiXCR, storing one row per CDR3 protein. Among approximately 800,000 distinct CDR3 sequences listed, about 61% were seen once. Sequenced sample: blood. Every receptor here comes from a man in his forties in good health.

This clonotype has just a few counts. For the CDR3, the DNA is TGCGCCAGCAGCCAGACTAGCGGGATAGTTGATACGCAGTATTTT. This encodes CASSQTSGIVDTQYF. The chain recombines TRBV4-3 with TRBJ2-3, with 11 bases identical to TRBD2. This CDR3 has 15 amino acids. V was pared by 3 bases and J by 6 bases, with 5 bases of the junction left unmatched. Per germline, CDR1 LGHNA and CDR2 YSLEER.

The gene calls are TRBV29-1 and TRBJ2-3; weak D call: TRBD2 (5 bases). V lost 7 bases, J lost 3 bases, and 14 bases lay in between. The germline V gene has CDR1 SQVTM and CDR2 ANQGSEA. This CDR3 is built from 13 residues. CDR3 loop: CSADGVTTDTQYF. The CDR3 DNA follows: TGCAGCGCCGACGGGGTAACGACAGATACGCAGTATTTT.

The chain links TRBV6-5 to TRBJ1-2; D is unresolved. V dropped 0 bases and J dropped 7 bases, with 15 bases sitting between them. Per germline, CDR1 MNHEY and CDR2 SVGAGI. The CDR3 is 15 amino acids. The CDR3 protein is CASSYSKGRGSGYTF. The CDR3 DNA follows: TGTGCCAGCAGTTACTCGAAAGGTAGAGGGTCTGGCTACACCTTC.

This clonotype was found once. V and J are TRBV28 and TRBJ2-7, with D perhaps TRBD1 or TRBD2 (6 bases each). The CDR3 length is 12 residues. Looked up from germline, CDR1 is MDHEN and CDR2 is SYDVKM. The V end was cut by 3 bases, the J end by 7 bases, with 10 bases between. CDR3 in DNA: TGTGCCAGCAGTTTTCAGGGGAGGGAGCAGTACTTC. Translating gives CASSFQGREQYF.

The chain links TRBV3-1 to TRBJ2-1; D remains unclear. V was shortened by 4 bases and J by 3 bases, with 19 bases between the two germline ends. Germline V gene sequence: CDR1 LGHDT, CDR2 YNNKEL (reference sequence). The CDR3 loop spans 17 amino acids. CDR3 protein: CASSLLGLKGSYNEQFF. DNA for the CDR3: TGTGCCAGCAGCCTACTGGGCCTGAAGGGCAGCTACAATGAGCAGTTCTTC.

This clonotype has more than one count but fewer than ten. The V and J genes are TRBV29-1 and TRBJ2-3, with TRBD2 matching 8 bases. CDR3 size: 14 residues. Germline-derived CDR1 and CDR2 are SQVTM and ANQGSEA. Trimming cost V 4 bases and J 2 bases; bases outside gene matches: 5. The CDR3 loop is CSVAAGEVTDTQYF. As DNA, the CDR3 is TGCAGCGTTGCAGCGGGAGAAGTCACAGATACGCAGTATTTT.

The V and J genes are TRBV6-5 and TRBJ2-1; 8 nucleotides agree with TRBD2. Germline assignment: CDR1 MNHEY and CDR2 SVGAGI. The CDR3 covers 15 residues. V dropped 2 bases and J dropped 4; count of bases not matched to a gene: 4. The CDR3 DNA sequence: TGTGCCAGCAGTTACGCGGGAGGAGGGTACAATGAGCAGTTCTTC. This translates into CASSYAGGGYNEQFF.

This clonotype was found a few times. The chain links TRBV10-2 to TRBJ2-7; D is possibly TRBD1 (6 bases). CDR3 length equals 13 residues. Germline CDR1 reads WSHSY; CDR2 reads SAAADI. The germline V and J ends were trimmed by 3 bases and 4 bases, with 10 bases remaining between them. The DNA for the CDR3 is TGCGCCAGCAGTGACAGGCAGGGGTACGAGCAGTACTTC. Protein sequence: CASSDRQGYEQYF.

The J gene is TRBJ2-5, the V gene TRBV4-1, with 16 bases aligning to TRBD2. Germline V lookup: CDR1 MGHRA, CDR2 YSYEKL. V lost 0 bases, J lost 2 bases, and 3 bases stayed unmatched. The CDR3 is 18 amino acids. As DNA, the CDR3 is TGCGCCAGCAGCCAAGATCGGGGACTAGCGGGAGGGCAAGAGACCCAGTACTTC. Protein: CASSQDRGLAGGQETQYF.

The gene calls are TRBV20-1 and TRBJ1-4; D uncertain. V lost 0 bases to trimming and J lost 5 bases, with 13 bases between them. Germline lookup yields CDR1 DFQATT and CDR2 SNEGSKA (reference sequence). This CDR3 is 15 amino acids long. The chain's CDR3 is CSARESGGLNEKLFF. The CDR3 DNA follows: TGCAGTGCTAGAGAAAGCGGTGGCCTAAATGAAAAACTGTTTTTT.

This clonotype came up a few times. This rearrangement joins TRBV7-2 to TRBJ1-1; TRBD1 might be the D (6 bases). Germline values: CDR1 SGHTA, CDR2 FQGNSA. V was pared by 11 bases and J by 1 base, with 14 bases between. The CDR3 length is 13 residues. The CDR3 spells CAVAATGNTEAFF. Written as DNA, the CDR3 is TGTGCCGTCGCTGCGACAGGGAACACTGAAGCTTTCTTT.

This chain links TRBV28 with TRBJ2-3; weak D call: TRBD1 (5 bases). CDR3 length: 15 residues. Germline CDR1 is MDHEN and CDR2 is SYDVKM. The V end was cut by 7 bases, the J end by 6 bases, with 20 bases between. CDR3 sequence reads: CASIRNQGWSDTQYF. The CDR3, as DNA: TGTGCCAGCATACGGAATCAGGGCTGGTCTGATACGCAGTATTTT.

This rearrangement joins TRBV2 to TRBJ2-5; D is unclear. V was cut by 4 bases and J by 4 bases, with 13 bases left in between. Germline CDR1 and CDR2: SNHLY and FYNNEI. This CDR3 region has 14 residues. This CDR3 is CASSGAVRSETQYF. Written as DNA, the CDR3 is TGTGCCAGCAGTGGGGCAGTTAGGTCAGAGACCCAGTACTTC.

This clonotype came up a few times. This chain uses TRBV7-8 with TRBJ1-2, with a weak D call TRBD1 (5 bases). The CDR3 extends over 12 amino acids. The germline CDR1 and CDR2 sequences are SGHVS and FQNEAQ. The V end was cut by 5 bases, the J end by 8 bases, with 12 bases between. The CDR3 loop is CASSPQGKGYTF. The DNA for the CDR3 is TGTGCCAGCAGCCCTCAGGGAAAAGGCTACACCTTC.

CDR3 in DNA: TGTGCCAGCAGCTTAGACCCAAGTAACAGGGGACAAGAGACCCAGTACTTC. The encoded protein is CASSLDPSNRGQETQYF. The chain combines TRBV7-6 with TRBJ2-7, with 7 nucleotides matching TRBD1. With the DNA end fitting TRBJ2-5 better, the J assignment may be wrong. The germline CDR1 and CDR2 sequences are SGHVS and FNYEAQ. The CDR3 length is 17 residues.

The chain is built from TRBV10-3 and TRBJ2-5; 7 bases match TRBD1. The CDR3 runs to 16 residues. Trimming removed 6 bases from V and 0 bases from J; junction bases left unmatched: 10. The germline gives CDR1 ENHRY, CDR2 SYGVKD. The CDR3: CAIRGTGDTHQETQYF. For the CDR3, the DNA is TGTGCCATCAGGGGAACAGGGGACACCCACCAAGAGACCCAGTACTTC.

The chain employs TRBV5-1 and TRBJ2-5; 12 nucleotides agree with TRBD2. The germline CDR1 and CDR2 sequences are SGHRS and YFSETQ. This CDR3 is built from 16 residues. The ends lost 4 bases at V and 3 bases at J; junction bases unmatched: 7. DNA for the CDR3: TGCGCCAGCAGCCCCTTCGGACTAGCGGGGAAAGAGACCCAGTACTTC. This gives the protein CASSPFGLAGKETQYF.

Written as DNA, the CDR3 is TGTGCCAGCAGCAGCCTAGTGGGGGTGGGACTAGCAGCAGATACGCAGTATTTT. It translates to CASSSLVGVGLAADTQYF. V and J are TRBV7-2 and TRBJ2-3, with TRBD2 identical over 9 bases. Germline V gene data show CDR1 as SGHTA and CDR2 as FQGNSA. The CDR3 consists of 18 residues. V trimming: 5 bases; J trimming: 4 bases; junction bases outside the gene matches: 16.

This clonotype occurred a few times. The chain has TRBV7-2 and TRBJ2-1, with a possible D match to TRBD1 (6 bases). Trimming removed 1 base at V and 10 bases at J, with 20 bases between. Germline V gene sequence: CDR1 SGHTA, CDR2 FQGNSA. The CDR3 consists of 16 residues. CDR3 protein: CASSLEHRVPSWEQFF. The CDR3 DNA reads TGTGCCAGCAGCTTAGAGCACAGGGTACCCTCATGGGAGCAGTTCTTC.

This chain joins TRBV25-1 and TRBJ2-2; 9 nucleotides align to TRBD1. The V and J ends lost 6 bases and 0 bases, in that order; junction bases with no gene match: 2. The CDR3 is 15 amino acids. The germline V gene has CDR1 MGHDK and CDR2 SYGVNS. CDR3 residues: CASRRTGANTGELFF. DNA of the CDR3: TGTGCCAGCAGAAGGACAGGGGCGAACACCGGGGAGCTGTTTTTT.

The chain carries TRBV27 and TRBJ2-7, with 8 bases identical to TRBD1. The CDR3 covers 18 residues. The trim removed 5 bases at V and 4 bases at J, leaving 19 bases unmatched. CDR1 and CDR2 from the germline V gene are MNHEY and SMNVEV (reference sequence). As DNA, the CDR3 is TGTGCCAGCAGTACCCTTCCCTTTTTGACAGGGGAGGAATACGAGCAGTACTTC. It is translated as CASSTLPFLTGEEYEQYF.

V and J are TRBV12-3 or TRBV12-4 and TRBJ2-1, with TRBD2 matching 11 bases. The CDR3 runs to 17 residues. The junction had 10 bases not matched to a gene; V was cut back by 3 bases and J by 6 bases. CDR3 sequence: CASSLGGLGLAGNEQFF. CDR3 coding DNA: TGTGCCAGCAGTTTGGGGGGGTTAGGACTAGCGGGCAATGAGCAGTTCTTC.

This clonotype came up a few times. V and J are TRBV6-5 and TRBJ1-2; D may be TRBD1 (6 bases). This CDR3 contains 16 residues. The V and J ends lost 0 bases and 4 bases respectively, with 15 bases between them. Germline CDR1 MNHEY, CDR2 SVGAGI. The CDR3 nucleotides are TGTGCCAGCAGTTACTCGCAAGGGGGTGGGGGCTATGGCTACACCTTC. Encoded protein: CASSYSQGGGGYGYTF.